Presented here are 2 T cell receptor beta chains from one specimen sequenced in a study of T-cell reconstitution after alpha-beta-depleted transplantation in children. During its preparation, the TCRbeta library received unique molecular identifiers. Each CDR3 protein gets one entry after TCRdb re-called the PCR reads with MiXCR. The sample consists of fewer than 750,000 distinct CDR3 sequences, roughly 27% of them appearing once. The sample in question was PBMCs, obtained before TCRalphabeta/CD19-depleted stem cell transplant. All receptors derive from a boy under three years old with Wiskott-Aldrich syndrome, due to receive a stem cell transplant.

The genes are TRBV20-1 and TRBJ1-1; 8 nucleotides agree with TRBD1. V lost 3 bases and J lost 7; bases outside the gene matches: 7. CDR3 length equals 13 residues. Per germline, CDR1 DFQATT and CDR2 SNEGSKA (reference sequence). CDR3 bases: TGCAGTGCTAGGCCAGGGGGCGTCGGTGAAGCTTTCTTT. Its translation is CSARPGGVGEAFF.

The chain carries TRBV5-1 and TRBJ2-2, with D perhaps matching TRBD2 (5 bases). The V and J ends lost 0 bases and 1 base respectively, with 7 bases between them. Germline CDR1 SGHRS, CDR2 YFSETQ. The CDR3 extends over 15 amino acids. CDR3 in amino acids: CASSLGTENTGELFF. CDR3 bases: TGCGCCAGCAGCTTGGGGACTGAGAACACCGGGGAGCTGTTTTTT.